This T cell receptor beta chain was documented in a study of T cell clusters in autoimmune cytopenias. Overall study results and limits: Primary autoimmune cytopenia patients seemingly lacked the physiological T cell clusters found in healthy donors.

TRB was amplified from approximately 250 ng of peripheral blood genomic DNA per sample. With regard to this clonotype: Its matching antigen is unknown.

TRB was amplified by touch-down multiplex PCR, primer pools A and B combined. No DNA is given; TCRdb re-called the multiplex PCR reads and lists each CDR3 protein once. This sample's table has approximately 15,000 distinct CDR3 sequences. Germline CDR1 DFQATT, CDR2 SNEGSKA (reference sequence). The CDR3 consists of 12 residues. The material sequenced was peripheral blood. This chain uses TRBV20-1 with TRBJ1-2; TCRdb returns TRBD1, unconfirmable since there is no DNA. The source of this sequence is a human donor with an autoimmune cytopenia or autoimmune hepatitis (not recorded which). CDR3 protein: CSALDRGYGYTF.